The present T cell receptor beta chain was sequenced within a study of cytomegalovirus exposure and HLA in healthy donors. V was trimmed by 5 bases and J by 0 bases, leaving 8 bases between them. The CDR3 loop spans 13 amino acids. Per the germline V gene, CDR1 is MNHEY and CDR2 is SMNVEV (reference sequence). Primers for the PCR totalled 60 Vbeta and 13 Jbeta. Sequencing used immunoSEQ multiplex PCR; TCRdb keeps in-frame clones, though not all of them. The sample holds about 110,000 clones, 76% seen once. The rearrangement joins TRBV27 to TRBJ2-7; TRBD2 might be the D (5 bases). The receptor's source is a young man in good health and CMV-seropositive. Sequenced material: PBMCs. The CDR3 spells CASSPGSSYEQYF. The CDR3 DNA follows: TGTGCCAGCAGTCCGGGGTCCTCCTACGAGCAGTACTTC.